This T cell receptor beta chain appears in the sequencing data of a study of cytomegalovirus exposure and HLA in healthy donors. Each donor was healthy, and each was a bone marrow donor. Study-level results: Later analysis suggested most CMV-associated TCR beta chains were HLA-restricted. A later analysis linked a missense DCLRE1C variant to TCR beta V- and J-gene trimming.

With 60 Vbeta and 13 Jbeta primers, the PCR was carried out. Some clones are missing from TCRdb's copy, which holds only in-frame ones; the method was immunoSEQ multiplex PCR. There are around 200,000 clones in the sample; over 70% occur only once, and roughly 3.6% lies in the top ten. For this clone: Its target is unknown. The same CDR3 can be traced to other DNA sequences in this sample.

Sample: PBMCs. The sequence came from a woman between 55 and 75 years old in good health and CMV-seropositive.

DNA for the CDR3: TGCGCCAGCAGCAGGAGGGGGACAGGATCCTACGAGCAGTACTTC. Protein: CASSRRGTGSYEQYF. The V gene is TRBV4-3, the J gene TRBJ2-7, with TRBD1 identical over 8 bases. The germline V gene has CDR1 LGHNA and CDR2 YSLEER. Germline trimming cut 5 bases from V and 1 base from J; bases unmatched to any gene: 7. CDR3 length: 15 amino acids.